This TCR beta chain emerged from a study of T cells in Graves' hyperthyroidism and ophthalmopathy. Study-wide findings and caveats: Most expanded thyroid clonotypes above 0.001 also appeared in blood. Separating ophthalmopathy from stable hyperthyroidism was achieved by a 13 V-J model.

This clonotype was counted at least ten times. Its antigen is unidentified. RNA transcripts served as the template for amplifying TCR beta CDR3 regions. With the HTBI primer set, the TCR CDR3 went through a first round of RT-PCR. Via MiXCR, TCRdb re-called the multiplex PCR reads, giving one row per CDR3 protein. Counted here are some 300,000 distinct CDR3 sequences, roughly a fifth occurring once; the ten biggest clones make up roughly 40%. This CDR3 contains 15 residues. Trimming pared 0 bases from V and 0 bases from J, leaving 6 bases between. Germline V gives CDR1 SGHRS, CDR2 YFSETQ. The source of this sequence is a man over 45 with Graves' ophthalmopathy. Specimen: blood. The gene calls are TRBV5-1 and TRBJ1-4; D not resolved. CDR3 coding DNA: TGCGCCAGCAGCTTGGACGGAACAACTAATGAAAAACTGTTTTTT. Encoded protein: CASSLDGTTNEKLFF.